A selection of T cell receptor beta chains follows, all from one sample in a study of cytomegalovirus exposure and HLA in healthy donors. TCRdb's copy holds only in-frame clones and misses some; the assay was immunoSEQ multiplex PCR. The table shows over 150,000 clones, with around nine tenths occurring only once. Source material: PBMCs. The receptor source for this set is a woman in her 30s in good health and CMV-seronegative. CDR3s include the opening cysteine and the closing phenylalanine or tryptophan. D genes are given only for firm matches. Expanded clones are given a class, and other clones once, few, many or no size at all.

clone size,D gene,V gene,J gene,CDR3 DNA,CDR3 protein
.,.,TRBV5-6,TRBJ2-3,TGTGCCAGCAGCCCTGGAGCTAGCGGCACAGATACGCAGTATTTT,CASSPGASGTDTQYF
.,TRBD1,TRBV6-5,TRBJ1-2,TGTGCCAGCAGTTACTCGGTGGGGACAGGGGAGGGCTACACCTTC,CASSYSVGTGEGYTF
few,.,TRBV10-2,TRBJ1-1,TGCGCCAGCAGGTTACAGAGAGTGAACACTGAAGCTTTCTTT,CASRLQRVNTEAFF
.,.,TRBV5-1,TRBJ1-4,TGCGCCAGCAGCTCCAACGAACAGTCACCGAATGAAAAACTGTTTTTT,CASSSNEQSPNEKLFF
.,.,TRBV11-3,TRBJ2-1,TGTGCCAGCAGCCGCGGGCTAGCCTCCTACAATGAGCAGTTCTTC,CASSRGLASYNEQFF
few,TRBD2,TRBV7-9,TRBJ2-5,TGTGCCACTCCTAGCGGGAAGAACCAAGAGACCCAGTACTTC,CATPSGKNQETQYF
.,.,TRBV2,TRBJ1-5,TGTGCCAGCATGGGGGGGATGGGGTCGAATCAGCCCCAGCATTTT,CASMGGMGSNQPQHF
once,TRBD1,TRBV30,TRBJ1-1,TGTGCCAGCACCGGGACAGGGAAAGCCTTGAACACTGAAGCTTTCTTT,CASTGTGKALNTEAFF
.,TRBD1,TRBV27,TRBJ1-1,TGTGCCAGCAGTTTTCTTACAGGGACAGGGGGGATAGGGACTGAAGCTTTCTTT,CASSFLTGTGGIGTEAFF
.,.,TRBV20-1,TRBJ1-2,TGCAGTGTCAGAGAAGGGGTTGGCTACACCTTC,CSVREGVGYTF
.,TRBD1,TRBV11-2,TRBJ2-7,TGTGCCAGCAGCTTGTGGACAGGGACAAACTCCTACGAGCAGTACTTC,CASSLWTGTNSYEQYF
.,TRBD2,TRBV5-4,TRBJ2-7,TGTGCCAGTGCGGGGGGCCAGACCTACGAGCAGTACTTC,CASAGGQTYEQYF
.,.,TRBV9,TRBJ1-1,TGTGCCAGCAGCGTTGGGGGAGGGACCACTGAAGCTTTCTTT,CASSVGGGTTEAFF
.,TRBD1,TRBV5-6,TRBJ2-7,TGTGCCAGCAGCCATCCGAGACAGGGTTCCTACGAGCAGTACTTC,CASSHPRQGSYEQYF
once,TRBD1,TRBV7-8,TRBJ1-4,TGTGCCAGCAGCACAGGGGGCGCAACTAATGAAAAACTGTTTTTT,CASSTGGATNEKLFF
.,TRBD2,TRBV19,TRBJ2-1,TGTGCCAGTAGTATAGGCGGGACTAGCGGGAGGTCCTACAATGAGCAGTTCTTC,CASSIGGTSGRSYNEQFF
.,.,TRBV11-2,TRBJ2-7,TGTGCCAGCAGCCCAAAGCCCTCCTACGAGCAGTACTTC,CASSPKPSYEQYF
once,.,TRBV19,TRBJ2-2,TGTGCCAGTAGTATAGGGGCAGCAACCGGGGAGCTGTTTTTT,CASSIGAATGELFF
.,TRBD1,TRBV7-6,TRBJ2-1,TGTGCCAGCACCCTACACCCCGGGACAGGGATCCCCTACAATGAGCAGTTCTTC,CASTLHPGTGIPYNEQFF
.,TRBD1,TRBV27,TRBJ1-1,TGTGCCAGCAGTTTATTCTGGACAGGCGGGGCTGAAGCTTTCTTT,CASSLFWTGGAEAFF
.,.,TRBV5-1,TRBJ2-7,TGCGCCAGCAGCCGCCGTGACAGGAGGAGTTCCTACGAGCAGTACTTC,CASSRRDRRSSYEQYF
.,.,TRBV5-6,TRBJ1-1,TGTGCCAGCAGCTCATACGGGACTGAAGCTTTCTTT,CASSSYGTEAFF
.,TRBD2,TRBV4-1,TRBJ2-3,TGCGCCAGCAGTTGGACTAGCGGCAGCACAGATACGCAGTATTTT,CASSWTSGSTDTQYF
.,.,TRBV5-4,TRBJ1-1,TGTGCCAGCACCCAGAGAGGAGACAGGAACACTGAAGCTTTCTTT,CASTQRGDRNTEAFF
.,.,TRBV21-1,TRBJ1-2,TGTGCCAGCAGCGGGGGGGTCGTTAACTATGGCTACACCTTC,CASSGGVVNYGYTF
.,TRBD2,TRBV25-1,TRBJ2-1,TGTGCCGCCGGTCAGCCTAGCGGGAGGGCCAAGGTCGGTGAGCAGTTCTTC,CAAGQPSGRAKVGEQFF
.,TRBD1,TRBV6-1,TRBJ1-5,TGTGCCAGCACTATCGGGACAGGAAATCAGCCCCAGCATTTT,CASTIGTGNQPQHF
.,.,TRBV4-3,TRBJ1-2,TGCGCCAGCAGCCAAGTCCGGGGAGGGCGCGCTGGCTACACCTTC,CASSQVRGGRAGYTF
.,TRBD1,TRBV7-2,TRBJ2-7,TGTGCCAGCAGCTGGACAGGGCCCTCCTACGAGCAGTACTTC,CASSWTGPSYEQYF
.,TRBD2,TRBV9,TRBJ2-3,TGTGCCAGCAGCGCGATAGCGGGGGGCCCAGATACGCAGTATTTT,CASSAIAGGPDTQYF
.,.,TRBV18,TRBJ2-5,TGTGCCAGCTCACCCCGAGGGTCGGTGGAGACCCAGTACTTC,CASSPRGSVETQYF
few,TRBD1,TRBV28,TRBJ1-5,TGTGCCAGCAGCCTACGGGACAGACCCAATCAGCCCCAGCATTTT,CASSLRDRPNQPQHF
few,TRBD2,TRBV29-1,TRBJ2-1,TGCAGCGTGAAGCTAGCGGGAGGGGTATACAATGAGCAGTTCTTC,CSVKLAGGVYNEQFF
.,TRBD1,TRBV4-1,TRBJ2-3,TGCGCCAGCAGCCAGACCGGACAGGGGGACGTCACAGATACGCAGTATTTT,CASSQTGQGDVTDTQYF
.,TRBD2,TRBV29-1,TRBJ2-7,TGCAGCGGATTAGCGGGAGGGAACTACGAGCAGTACTTC,CSGLAGGNYEQYF
.,TRBD2,TRBV9,TRBJ2-5,TGTGCCAGCAGCTTCGGGACTAGCGGGCAAGAGACCCAGTACTTC,CASSFGTSGQETQYF
.,TRBD2,TRBV7-9,TRBJ2-7,TGTGCCAGCAGCCCTGGACTAGCGGGAGTTTTTTACGAGCAGTACTTC,CASSPGLAGVFYEQYF
.,TRBD1,TRBV7-7,TRBJ2-3,TGTGCCAGCAGCTTAGGAACAGGGGGCGCAGATACGCAGTATTTT,CASSLGTGGADTQYF